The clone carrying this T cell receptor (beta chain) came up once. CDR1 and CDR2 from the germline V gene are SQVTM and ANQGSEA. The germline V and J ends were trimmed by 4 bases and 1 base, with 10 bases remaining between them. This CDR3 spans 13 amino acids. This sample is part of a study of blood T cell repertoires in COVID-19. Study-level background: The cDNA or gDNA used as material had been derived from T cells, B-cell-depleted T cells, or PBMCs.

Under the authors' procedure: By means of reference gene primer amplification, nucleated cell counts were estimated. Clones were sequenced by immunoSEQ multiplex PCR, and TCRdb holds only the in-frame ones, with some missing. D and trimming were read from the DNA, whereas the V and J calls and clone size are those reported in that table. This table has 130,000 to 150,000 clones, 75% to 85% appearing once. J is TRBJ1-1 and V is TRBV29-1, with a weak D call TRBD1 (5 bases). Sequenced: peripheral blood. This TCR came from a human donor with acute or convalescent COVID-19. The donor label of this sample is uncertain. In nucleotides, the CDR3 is TGCAGCGTTGTGGGGCTGGGGAACACTGAAGCTTTCTTT. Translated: CSVVGLGNTEAFF. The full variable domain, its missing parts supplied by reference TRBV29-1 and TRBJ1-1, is SAVISQKPSRDICQRGTSLTIQCQVDSQVTMMFWYRQQPGQSLTLIATANQGSEATYESGFVIDKFPISRPNLTFSTLTVSNMSPEDSSIYLCSVVGLGNTEAFFGQGTRLTVV.